The 19 T cell receptor beta chains below come from one sample, sequenced in a study of T cell repertoires in cytomegalovirus infection. TCRdb redid the calling of the reads with MiXCR, one entry per CDR3 protein. The repertoire has hundreds of thousands of distinct CDR3 sequences, 30% to 40% of them found once; the top ten carry about 17%. The antigens these receptors bind are not known. Sequencing was performed on cultured PBMCs, taken from culture after CMV antigen stimulation. The receptor set was obtained from a human donor in good health (CMV status not recorded). Some clones in this sample may be carry-over from other donors' samples.

The J gene is TRBJ1-6, the V gene TRBV5-6, with 9 positions matching TRBD1. There are 18 residues in the CDR3. Germline-derived CDR1 and CDR2 are SGHDT and YYEEEE. The V gene end was trimmed by 5 bases and the J gene end by 9 bases; junction bases not matched to a gene: 18. CDR3: CASSPPGQGFSPASPLHF. The CDR3 DNA is TGTGCCAGCAGTCCTCCGGGACAGGGTTTCAGTCCGGCTTCACCCCTCCACTTT.

This clonotype has ten or more counts. This chain joins TRBV12-3 or TRBV12-4 and TRBJ1-2; tentatively, D is TRBD1 (6 bases). Trimming cost V 5 bases and J 2 bases, with 18 bases left between them. The length of the CDR3 is 16 residues. The CDR3 DNA follows: TGTGCCAGCAGTAACCCCTACAGGGCTTGGAACTATGGCTACACCTTC. It specifies CASSNPYRAWNYGYTF.

This clonotype was picked up a small number of times. The J gene is TRBJ1-2, the V gene TRBV27, with TRBD1 matching over 8 bases. The CDR3 is 14 residues long. Germline-derived CDR1 and CDR2 are MNHEY and SMNVEV (reference sequence). After removal of 2 bases from V and 4 bases from J, the junction contained 3 bases not matched to a gene. The CDR3 is CASSLIGQGYGYTF. In DNA, the CDR3 is TGTGCCAGCAGTTTAATTGGACAGGGCTATGGCTACACCTTC.

Many counts were recorded for this clonotype. The rearrangement links TRBV7-2 to TRBJ2-3; 11 bases are a match to TRBD2. The CDR3 loop spans 17 amino acids. Germline trimming cut 4 bases from V and 6 bases from J; bases unmatched to any gene: 12. The germline gives CDR1 SGHTA, CDR2 FQGNSA. The CDR3, as DNA: TGTGCCAGCAGCTCCGTGGTGCTAGCGGGAGGTGGCGATACGCAGTATTTT. Translation gives CASSSVVLAGGGDTQYF.

This clonotype has just a few counts. The gene calls are TRBV6-2 or TRBV6-3 and TRBJ1-1, with 12 bases identical to TRBD1. There are 18 residues in the CDR3. The germline V gene has CDR1 MNHEY and CDR2 SVGEGT. The junction had 11 bases not matched to a gene; V was cut back by 5 bases and J by 1 base. The CDR3 loop is CASSPTPGQGARNTEAFF. CDR3 nucleotides: TGTGCCAGCAGTCCTACTCCGGGACAGGGGGCGAGGAACACTGAAGCTTTCTTT.

The J gene is TRBJ2-7, the V gene TRBV27; 9 nucleotides line up with TRBD1. After removal of 2 bases from V and 10 bases from J, the junction contained 3 bases not matched to a gene. This CDR3 contains 12 residues. Germline V gives CDR1 MNHEY, CDR2 SMNVEV (reference sequence). Here the CDR3 reads CASSLGTGPQYV. In nucleotides, the CDR3 is TGTGCCAGCAGTTTAGGGACAGGGCCACAGTACGTC.

This clonotype was counted many times. The chain uses TRBV7-2 and TRBJ2-3; D remains ambiguous. The CDR3 spans 14 residues. V gave up 1 base and J gave up 5 bases, with 10 bases separating them. Germline V gene data show CDR1 as SGHTA and CDR2 as FQGNSA. CDR3 sequence (DNA): TGTGCCAGCAGCTTAGAGGCTAGGGAAGATACGCAGTATTTT. Translated, it gives CASSLEAREDTQYF.

CDR3 coding DNA: TGTGCCAGCAGCTCATATCCAGAGGGGACTAGCGGATCCGGGGAGCTGTTTTTT. Amino acids: CASSSYPEGTSGSGELFF. The V call is TRBV6-2 or TRBV6-3, the J call TRBJ2-2; 11 bases agree with TRBD2. The CDR3 covers 18 residues. CDR1 and CDR2 (germline): MNHEY, SVGEGT. J gave up 6 bases and V 6 bases, and 15 bases lay outside the gene matches.

This clonotype appeared many times. V gene TRBV7-2 combines with J gene TRBJ1-5; D uncertain. The V gene lost 4 bases and the J gene lost 6 bases, with 19 bases spanning the gap. The CDR3 extends over 16 amino acids. The V gene's germline CDR1 is SGHTA and CDR2 FQGNSA. CDR3 DNA sequence: TGTGCCAGCAGCTCCTTAGTGTTCCCAACGGGTCAGCCCCAGCATTTT. Translated, it gives CASSSLVFPTGQPQHF.

The chain carries TRBV30 and TRBJ2-5; TRBD2 agrees at 8 bases. This CDR3 region has 16 residues. The germline CDR1 and CDR2 sequences are GTSNPN and SVGIG (reference sequence). The V gene end was trimmed by 2 bases and the J gene end by 0 bases; junction bases not matched to a gene: 8. CDR3 nucleotide sequence: TGTGCCTGGAGTAGCCCCGGGAGGGGGTACCAAGAGACCCAGTACTTC. Translating gives CAWSSPGRGYQETQYF.

In DNA form, the CDR3 reads TGTGCCAGCAGTTTTGCCAGGCCCCTCGTAAAAAACATTCAGTACTTC. Translating it yields CASSFARPLVKNIQYF. The J gene is TRBJ2-4, the V gene TRBV12-3 or TRBV12-4; no firm D call. CDR3 length equals 16 residues. Deletions cut 3 bases from V and 4 bases from J, with 16 bases between.

This clonotype was seen repeatedly, ten times or more. The chain carries TRBV7-2 and TRBJ2-5, with D maybe TRBD2 (5 bases). There are 14 residues in the CDR3. The V and J ends lost 1 base and 2 bases respectively, with 8 bases between them. Germline assignment: CDR1 SGHTA and CDR2 FQGNSA. The CDR3 DNA is TGTGCCAGCAGCTTAGGGGAGCGGCAAGAGACCCAGTACTTC. Amino acid sequence: CASSLGERQETQYF.

The chain carries TRBV7-2 and TRBJ2-1; 13 bases align to TRBD2. Germline CDR1 reads SGHTA; CDR2 reads FQGNSA. V lost 5 bases to trimming and J lost 7 bases; unmatched junction nucleotides: 11. This CDR3 has 17 residues. The CDR3 nucleotides are TGTGCCAGCAGCCCTCGACTAGCGGGAGGTGTCTCAAATGAGCAGTTCTTC. Translation: CASSPRLAGGVSNEQFF. Full variable domain (remainder filled in from reference TRBV7-2 and TRBJ2-1): GAGVSQSPSNKVTEKGKDVELRCDPISGHTALYWYRQSLGQGLEFLIYFQGNSAPDKSGLPSDRFSAERTGGSVSTLTIQRTQQEDSAVYLCASSPRLAGGVSNEQFFGPGTRLTVL.

V gene TRBV12-3 or TRBV12-4 combines with J gene TRBJ1-2, with TRBD1 matching over 9 bases. The CDR3 covers 14 residues. Trimming took 5 bases from V and 2 from J; bases not matched to a gene: 3. For the CDR3, the DNA is TGTGCCAGCAGTGGGGACAGGGTGAACTATGGCTACACCTTC. Translating gives CASSGDRVNYGYTF.

This clonotype was seen more than once but under ten times. The chain couples TRBV11-2 to TRBJ2-1; TRBD2 is a possible D gene (6 bases). Deletions cut 8 bases from V and 9 bases from J, with 20 bases between. From germline, CDR1 is SGHAT and CDR2 FQNNGV. This CDR3 is 14 amino acids long. CDR3 DNA sequence: TGTGCCAGCCGAGTTTTGGGGGGAGGAGGTGAGCAGTTCTTC. Translating it yields CASRVLGGGGEQFF.

V and J are TRBV27 and TRBJ2-7; 10 positions agree with TRBD1. The V gene's germline CDR1 is MNHEY and CDR2 SMNVEV (reference sequence). The CDR3 is 14 amino acids. Unmatched junction bases numbered 5, after V lost 5 bases and J lost 4 bases. The CDR3 nucleotides read TGTGCCAGCAGTAGCGGGACAGGGGAGTACGAGCAGTACGTC. It is translated as CASSSGTGEYEQYV.

The V gene is TRBV7-9, the J gene TRBJ1-1; TRBD1 is a possible D gene (6 bases). Germline CDR1 is SEHNR and CDR2 is FQNEAQ (reference sequence). The CDR3 consists of 16 residues. Deletions cut 5 bases from V and 1 base from J, with 17 bases between. The CDR3 sequence is CASSPVVGGKNTEAFF. The CDR3 DNA is TGTGCCAGCAGCCCTGTTGTCGGGGGCAAGAACACTGAAGCTTTCTTT.

The chain employs TRBV10-3 and TRBJ2-3; 10 bases agree with TRBD1. The CDR3 spans 14 residues. V shed 11 bases and J 1 base; nucleotides not matched to a gene: 6. Germline V gives CDR1 ENHRY, CDR2 SYGVKD. CDR3 protein: CAAKGTGGTDTQYF. CDR3 in DNA: TGTGCCGCGAAGGGGACAGGGGGCACAGATACGCAGTATTTT.

This clonotype came up many times. The chain has TRBV7-2 and TRBJ1-4; no clear D. CDR1 is SGHTA, CDR2 FQGNSA, per germline. CDR3 length equals 13 residues. V was cut by 2 bases and J by 10 bases, with 11 bases left in between. The CDR3 DNA follows: TGTGCCAGCAGCTTAAATCCGGCGGGAAAACTGTTTTTT. Translated, it gives CASSLNPAGKLFF.